This T cell receptor (beta chain) appears in the sequencing data of a study of cytomegalovirus exposure and HLA in healthy donors. Looking at the study overall: There were approximately 85 million unique TCRs (from HLA-typed donors) in an early data release.

Comments on this clone: Its antigen is currently unknown.

The PCR ran on 60 Vbeta and 13 Jbeta primers. The table came from immunoSEQ multiplex PCR; TCRdb's copy has only in-frame clones and leaves some out. The sample lists about 200,000 clones, 82% seen once, with about 0.092% in the top ten. Overall study results and limits: The study had only CMV serostatus as immune exposure information.

Germline V gene sequence: CDR1 SGHRS, CDR2 YFSETQ. The CDR3 spans 15 residues. The ends lost 2 bases at V and 4 bases at J; junction bases unmatched: 7. The sample consisted of PBMCs. V and J are TRBV5-1 and TRBJ1-1, with 8 positions matching TRBD1. This sequence was found in a boy aged 2 to 9 in good health and CMV-seronegative. CDR3 coding DNA: TGCGCCAGCAGCTTTCAGGGGGCGAGGGGCACTGAAGCTTTCTTT. Translated, it gives CASSFQGARGTEAFF.